These 11 T cell receptor beta chains came from one sample sequenced in a study of T cell clones after liver transplantation. The protocol was immunoSEQ multiplex PCR, while the TCRdb copy is restricted to in-frame clones and leaves out a portion. The table lists under 85,000 clones, under 90% of them singletons. This sample comprised CD4+ T cells from blood, obtained 12 months after liver transplant. The receptors stem from a human patient who received a liver transplant. Some T cells may be graft donor cells.

This chain uses TRBV2 with TRBJ2-3; 10 bases map to TRBD2. CDR3 size: 15 residues. With 2 bases clipped from V and 4 bases from J, the junction kept 3 bases outside the gene matches. The V gene's germline CDR1 is SNHLY and CDR2 FYNNEI. CDR3 sequence (DNA): TGTGCCAGCAGTGAACTAGCGGGAGCCCCAGATACGCAGTATTTT. Translating gives CASSELAGAPDTQYF.

This sequence joins TRBV7-9 and TRBJ1-5; 10 bases are shared with TRBD1. Germline assignment: CDR1 SEHNR and CDR2 FQNEAQ (reference sequence). V lost 5 bases, J lost 6 bases, and 10 bases stayed unmatched. CDR3 size: 16 residues. The CDR3 protein is CASSLSTGGNSQPQHF. In DNA, the CDR3 is TGTGCCAGCAGCCTCTCGACAGGGGGCAATAGTCAGCCCCAGCATTTT.

This chain joins TRBV5-1 and TRBJ2-5; D may be TRBD2 (5 bases). The CDR3 is made up of 14 amino acids. Trimming cost V 5 bases and J 2 bases, with 13 bases left between them. Germline-derived CDR1 and CDR2 are SGHRS and YFSETQ. DNA for the CDR3: TGCGCCAGCAGTCCCCGGGATCAACAAGAGACCCAGTACTTC. Translated: CASSPRDQQETQYF.

CDR3 DNA sequence: TGCAGCGTTGAAGACCGACGGGGAAACACCATATATTTT. Translating it yields CSVEDRRGNTIYF. This rearrangement joins TRBV29-1 to TRBJ1-3; D uncertain. The CDR3 totals 13 residues. Germline CDR1 is SQVTM and CDR2 is ANQGSEA. The V end lost 0 bases, the J end lost 4 bases, and 7 bases lay between the germline ends.

There are a few counts of this clone. The V gene is TRBV2, the J gene TRBJ2-3; D gene ambiguous. Germline V lookup: CDR1 SNHLY, CDR2 FYNNEI. CDR3 size: 13 residues. The V end was cut by 4 bases, the J end by 4 bases, with 9 bases between. Written as DNA, the CDR3 is TGTGCCAGCAGTGTTTTCGCCCCAGATACGCAGTATTTT. Its protein is CASSVFAPDTQYF.

The chain combines TRBV28 with TRBJ1-5, with 9 bases fitting TRBD1. The CDR3 contains 15 residues. CDR1 MDHEN and CDR2 SYDVKM come from the germline V gene. Trimming at V came to 4 bases and at J to 6 bases, leaving 7 bases not matched to a gene. The CDR3 spells CASSSGQGMVQPQHF. In DNA form, the CDR3 reads TGTGCCAGCAGTTCGGGACAGGGAATGGTTCAGCCCCAGCATTTT. Full variable domain (rest looked up from reference TRBV28 and TRBJ1-5): DVKVTQSSRYLVKRTGEKVFLECVQDMDHENMFWYRQDPGLGLRLIYFSYDVKMKEKGDIPEGYSVSREKKERFSLILESASTNQTSMYLCASSSGQGMVQPQHFGDGTRLSIL.

The DNA for the CDR3 is TGTGCCAGCTTCGCCCGGGGGACACCAGCCTACGAGCAGTACTTC. Translated: CASFARGTPAYEQYF. The chain is built from TRBV6-1 and TRBJ2-7, with D possibly called TRBD1 or TRBD2 (6 bases each). There are 15 residues in the CDR3. Per the germline V gene, CDR1 is MNHNS and CDR2 is SASEGT. Trimming pared 8 bases from V and 2 bases from J, leaving 19 bases between.

Within the sample, this clone is medium-sized. The gene calls are TRBV28 and TRBJ2-7; TRBD1 is a possible D gene (6 bases). Germline lookup yields CDR1 MDHEN and CDR2 SYDVKM. Deletions cut 10 bases from V and 4 bases from J, with 11 bases between. This CDR3 is 11 amino acids long. CDR3 nucleotides: TGTGCCACCAACACAGGGTACGAGCAGTACTTC. The encoded protein is CATNTGYEQYF.

This rearrangement joins TRBV27 to TRBJ1-3; 9 nucleotides agree with TRBD1. Germline V gene sequence: CDR1 MNHEY, CDR2 SMNVEV (reference sequence). This CDR3 has 17 amino acids. V lost 4 bases and J lost 0; bases outside the gene matches: 7. The CDR3 region has the DNA TGTGCCAGCAGTTCTTTACAGGGGGCCTACTCTGGAAACACCATATATTTT. As protein: CASSSLQGAYSGNTIYF.

This clone was counted between two and nine times. J is TRBJ2-7 and V is TRBV28; TRBD1 is a possible D gene (5 bases). V lost 4 bases and J 0 bases, leaving 10 bases between the germline ends. Germline values: CDR1 MDHEN, CDR2 SYDVKM. This CDR3 is built from 14 residues. The CDR3, as DNA: TGTGCCAGCAGTTACCTCGACAGCTCCTACGAGCAGTACTTC. Protein sequence: CASSYLDSSYEQYF.

The gene calls are TRBV10-3 and TRBJ2-7, with 10 bases aligning to TRBD2. From germline, CDR1 is ENHRY and CDR2 SYGVKD. V gave up 8 bases and J gave up 5 bases; unmatched junction bases: 12. The CDR3 is 15 amino acids. CDR3 coding DNA: TGTGCCATCGGAGAACTAGCGGGAATTATCAACGAGCAGTACTTC. Translation gives CAIGELAGIINEQYF.